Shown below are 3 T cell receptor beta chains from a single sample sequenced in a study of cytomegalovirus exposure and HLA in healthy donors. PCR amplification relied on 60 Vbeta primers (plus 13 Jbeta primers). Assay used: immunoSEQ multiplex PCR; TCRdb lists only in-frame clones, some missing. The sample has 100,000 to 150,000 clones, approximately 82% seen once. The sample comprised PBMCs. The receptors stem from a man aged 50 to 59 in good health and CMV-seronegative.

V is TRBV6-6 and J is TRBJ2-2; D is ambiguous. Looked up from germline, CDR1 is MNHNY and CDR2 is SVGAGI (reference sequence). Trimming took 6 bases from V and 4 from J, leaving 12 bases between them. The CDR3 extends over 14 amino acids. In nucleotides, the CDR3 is TGTGCCAGCAGGCTATCACTTGCCACCGGGGAGCTGTTTTTT. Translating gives CASRLSLATGELFF.

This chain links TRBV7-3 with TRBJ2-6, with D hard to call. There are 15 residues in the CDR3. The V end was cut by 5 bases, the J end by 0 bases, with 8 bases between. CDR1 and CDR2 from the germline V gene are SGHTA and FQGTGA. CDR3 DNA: TGTGCCAGCAGCCCCACAGCCTCTGGGGCCAACGTCCTGACTTTC. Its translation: CASSPTASGANVLTF.

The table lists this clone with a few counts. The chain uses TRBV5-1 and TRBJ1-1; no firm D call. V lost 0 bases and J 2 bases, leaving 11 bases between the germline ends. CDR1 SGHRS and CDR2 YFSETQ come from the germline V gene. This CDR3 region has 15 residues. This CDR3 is CASSLVGRPNTEAFF. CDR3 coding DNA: TGCGCCAGCAGCTTGGTTGGGCGCCCAAACACTGAAGCTTTCTTT. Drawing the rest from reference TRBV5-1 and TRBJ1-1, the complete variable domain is KAGVTQTPRYLIKTRGQQVTLSCSPISGHRSVSWYQQTPGQGLQFLFEYFSETQRNKGNFPGRFSGRQFSNSRSEMNVSTLELGDSALYLCASSLVGRPNTEAFFGQGTRLTVV.